This TCR beta chain was sequenced in a study of shared clonotypes between healthy human individuals. Naive CD8 cells were CD45RO-negative, positively selected for CCR7, excluding terminally differentiated effector memory CD45RA+ cells. Donors included only healthy HIV-negative adults lacking recent acute infections or vaccinations. TCRdb's copy holds only in-frame clones and misses some; the assay was immunoSEQ multiplex PCR. The data show around 2,000,000 clones, approximately 94% seen once. V shed 2 bases and J 2 bases; nucleotides not matched to a gene: 0. The CDR3 sequence is 14 residues long. Germline loops: CDR1 SGHVS, CDR2 FQNEAQ.

This sequence joins TRBV7-8 and TRBJ2-7, with 10 bases identical to TRBD2. The clonotype originates from a man aged 18 to 35 in good health. What was sequenced was naive CD8+ T cells sorted from blood. The CDR3 region has the DNA TGTGCCAGCAGCTTACTAGCGGGAGCCTACGAGCAGTACTTC. It translates to CASSLLAGAYEQYF.